These 21 T cell receptor beta chains were all obtained from the same sample, sequenced in a study of Ad26.COV2.S vaccination and SARS-CoV-2 variants. Assay used: immunoSEQ multiplex PCR; TCRdb lists only in-frame clones, some missing. The table has about 400,000 clones, 92% seen once. The treatment is: about 20 received Ad26.COV2.S at low or high dose, single or two shots; roughly 5 received placebo; per-sample allocation not given. After the first vaccine or placebo injection, samples were drawn on day 63. The sequencing used peripheral blood, collected in a trial of Ad26.COV2.S vaccine versus placebo. Receptor source: a person aged 18-60 years who received the Ad26.COV2.S COVID-19 vaccine or a placebo.

V gene TRBV6-2 or TRBV6-3 combines with J gene TRBJ1-2, with D perhaps TRBD1 (5 bases). The CDR3 contains 14 residues. The germline gives CDR1 MNHEY, CDR2 SVGEGT. Trimming stripped 2 bases from V and 5 bases from J, with 12 bases between. The CDR3 here is CASSYRGSGYGYTF. In DNA form, the CDR3 reads TGTGCCAGCAGTTACAGGGGAAGCGGGTATGGCTACACCTTC.

CDR3 sequence reads: CASTQGGAKNTEAFF. The CDR3 DNA reads TGTGCCAGCACCCAAGGGGGGGCCAAGAACACTGAAGCTTTCTTT. The chain links TRBV7-9 to TRBJ1-1; D possibly corresponds to TRBD1 (6 bases). V dropped 7 bases and J dropped 1 base, with 16 bases sitting between them. The CDR3 totals 15 residues. Germline V gene sequence: CDR1 SEHNR, CDR2 FQNEAQ (reference sequence).

The rearrangement links TRBV11-2 to TRBJ1-2; TRBD1 matches 10 bases. V trimming: 3 bases; J trimming: 7 bases; junction bases outside the gene matches: 8. CDR1 SGHAT and CDR2 FQNNGV come from the germline V gene. The CDR3 contains 15 residues. CDR3 protein: CASSFLSTGGGGYTF. The DNA for the CDR3 is TGTGCCAGCAGCTTCCTATCGACAGGGGGCGGTGGCTACACCTTC.

The chain is built from TRBV3-1 (or the pseudogene TRBV3-2) and TRBJ2-7, with unresolved D. CDR1 is LGHDT and CDR2 is YNNKEL in the germline V gene (reference sequence). V lost 8 bases and J lost 0, with 8 bases in between. The CDR3 covers 12 residues. CDR3 bases: TGTGCCAGCTCCCAAATCTCCTACGAGCAGTACTTC. The encoded protein is CASSQISYEQYF.

V and J are TRBV21-1 and TRBJ2-5; the DNA was not used to check the table's D call, TRBD2. TRBV21-1 counts as a pseudogene. The CDR3 length is 14 residues. DNA of the CDR3: TGTGCCAGCAGCAAGGGAGGCCGGTTTAAGACCCAGTACTTC. Translation gives CASSKGGRFKTQYF.

This chain uses TRBV6-6 with TRBJ1-2; D is undetermined. The CDR3 runs 11 residues. V gave up 3 bases and J gave up 1 base, with 0 bases separating them. Per germline, CDR1 MNHNY and CDR2 SVGAGI (reference sequence). CDR3 bases: TGTGCCAGCAGTTATAACTATGGCTACACCTTC. Its translation is CASSYNYGYTF.

This chain uses TRBV27 with TRBJ2-5, with 8 positions matching TRBD1. The trim removed 6 bases at V and 3 bases at J, leaving 3 bases unmatched. Germline V lookup: CDR1 MNHEY, CDR2 SMNVEV (reference sequence). This CDR3 region has 13 residues. The CDR3 protein is CASSEDREETQYF. The CDR3 DNA reads TGTGCCAGCAGCGAGGACAGGGAAGAGACCCAGTACTTC.

This chain connects TRBV7-6 to TRBJ2-6, with D perhaps assigned TRBD1 or TRBD2 (6 bases each). The CDR3 sequence is 18 residues long. The ends were cut back, 1 base at V and 0 bases at J, with 13 bases in the middle. Germline V gene data show CDR1 as SGHVS and CDR2 as FNYEAQ. CDR3 sequence reads: CASSLVAGGSSGANVLTF. The CDR3 region has the DNA TGTGCCAGCAGCTTAGTAGCCGGGGGCAGCTCTGGGGCCAACGTCCTGACTTTC.

The chain recombines TRBV5-4 with TRBJ2-3; 8 bases agree with TRBD2. Looked up from germline, CDR1 is SGHNT and CDR2 is YYREEE (reference sequence). The V gene end was trimmed by 0 bases and the J gene end by 1 base; junction bases not matched to a gene: 7. The CDR3 extends over 17 amino acids. CDR3 protein: CASSLGVAAGGTDTQYF. The CDR3 DNA is TGTGCCAGCAGCTTGGGCGTGGCAGCGGGGGGCACAGATACGCAGTATTTT.

The V call is TRBV9, the J call TRBJ1-4; D gene unclear. CDR1 and CDR2 from the germline V gene are SGDLS and YYNGEE. Trimming took 0 bases from V and 0 from J, leaving 9 bases between them. This CDR3 spans 16 amino acids. DNA for the CDR3: TGTGCCAGCAGCGTAGGATCGGTCCCAACTAATGAAAAACTGTTTTTT. Translating it yields CASSVGSVPTNEKLFF.

The genes are TRBV11-2 and TRBJ2-3; 8 bases agree with TRBD2. V was pared by 4 bases and J by 0 bases, with 9 bases of the junction left unmatched. The germline V gene has CDR1 SGHAT and CDR2 FQNNGV. The CDR3 totals 17 residues. The DNA for the CDR3 is TGTGCCAGCAGCTCGACCCCTACTAGCGGTAGCACAGATACGCAGTATTTT. Its translation is CASSSTPTSGSTDTQYF.

This sequence joins TRBV19 and TRBJ2-7, with 9 bases matching TRBD1. CDR1 and CDR2 (germline): LNHDA, SQIVND (reference sequence). The CDR3 totals 16 residues. J gave up 3 bases and V 3 bases, and 9 bases lay outside the gene matches. The CDR3 DNA reads as TGTGCCAGTAGTATTAATTTTGGGACAGGGCTCTACGAGCAGTACTTC. Translating gives CASSINFGTGLYEQYF.

V gene TRBV28 combines with J gene TRBJ2-1, with 14 bases fitting TRBD2. This CDR3 has 19 amino acids. Looked up from germline, CDR1 is MDHEN and CDR2 is SYDVKM. The V and J ends lost 4 bases and 8 bases, in that order; junction bases with no gene match: 16. The CDR3 spells CASSSSGLAGEGMGDEQFF. CDR3 nucleotide sequence: TGTGCCAGCAGTTCCTCGGGACTAGCGGGGGAAGGAATGGGCGATGAGCAGTTCTTC.

The V and J genes are TRBV15 and TRBJ2-1; maybe TRBD2 (7 bases). CDR1 is LNHNV, CDR2 YYDKDF, per germline (reference sequence). The CDR3 runs 15 residues. Trimming left V 0 bases short and J 9 bases short, with 15 bases between. The CDR3 bases are TGTGCCACCAGCAGAGATGGGGGGGGGCGGATTGAGCAGTTCTTC. Translated: CATSRDGGGRIEQFF. Variable domain in full (rest from reference TRBV15 and TRBJ2-1): DAMVIQNPRYQVTQFGKPVTLSCSQTLNHNVMYWYQQKSSQAPKLLFHYYDKDFNNEADTPDNFQSRRPNTSFCFLDIRSPGLGDTAMYLCATSRDGGGRIEQFFGPGTRLTVL.

V gene TRBV19 combines with J gene TRBJ1-2; D is uncertain. Germline lookup yields CDR1 LNHDA and CDR2 SQIVND (reference sequence). The CDR3 has 14 residues. The V end was cut by 0 bases, the J end by 2 bases, with 7 bases between. CDR3 protein: CASSIDRQNYGYTF. CDR3 sequence (DNA): TGTGCCAGTAGTATAGACAGACAAAACTATGGCTACACCTTC.

This clone has just a few counts. V gene TRBV2 combines with J gene TRBJ1-5, with 8 bases that match TRBD1. CDR1 and CDR2 (germline): SNHLY, FYNNEI. The CDR3 is 14 amino acids. V trimming: 7 bases; J trimming: 3 bases; junction bases outside the gene matches: 5. CDR3 coding DNA: TGTGCCAGCACAGGGGGCAGGGTCAATCAGCCCCAGCATTTT. Translated: CASTGGRVNQPQHF.

The V gene is TRBV9, the J gene TRBJ2-3; D is perhaps TRBD1 or TRBD2 (6 bases each). This CDR3 has 15 amino acids. Germline V lookup: CDR1 SGDLS, CDR2 YYNGEE. Trimming took off 0 bases at V and 0 bases at J, with 8 bases between the two ends. The CDR3 bases are TGTGCCAGCAGCGTAGGGGGGGCTAGCACAGATACGCAGTATTTT. Protein: CASSVGGASTDTQYF.

DNA for the CDR3: TGTGCCAGCCGGCGGGGGGGAAATACGCAGTATTTT. Protein: CASRRGGNTQYF. The chain is built from TRBV3-1 (or the pseudogene TRBV3-2) and TRBJ2-3; 9 bases fit TRBD2. CDR1 LGHDT and CDR2 YNNKEL come from the germline V gene (reference sequence). The CDR3 is 12 residues long. Trimming at V came to 8 bases and at J to 7 bases, leaving 4 bases not matched to a gene.

This chain joins TRBV6-5 and TRBJ1-2, with 9 bases matching TRBD1. V lost 0 bases, J lost 2 bases, and 4 bases stayed unmatched. Germline V CDR1 and CDR2: MNHEY, SVGAGI. CDR3 size: 16 residues. The CDR3 DNA sequence: TGTGCCAGCAGTTACTCGTCCACAGGGGGCAACTATGGCTACACCTTC. Residues: CASSYSSTGGNYGYTF.

In its sample, this clone was seen once. The CDR3 reads CASSLSHYAGRRETQYF. DNA for the CDR3: TGTGCCAGCAGCCTCTCCCACTATGCGGGGCGGAGGGAGACCCAGTACTTC. J is TRBJ2-5 and V is TRBV7-9, with D possibly being TRBD2 (6 bases). CDR1 and CDR2 (germline): SEHNR, FQNEAQ (reference sequence). V was shortened by 5 bases and J by 5 bases, with 24 bases between the two germline ends. This CDR3 contains 17 residues.

This clone showed up just a few times. The CDR3 sequence: CASSRREPGEKLFF. CDR3 coding DNA: TGTGCCAGCAGCCGAAGAGAACCTGGGGAAAAACTGTTTTTT. The genes are TRBV5-6 and TRBJ1-4; no clear D. The CDR3 extends over 14 amino acids. CDR1 and CDR2 from the germline V gene are SGHDT and YYEEEE. Trimming took off 4 bases at V and 8 bases at J, with 15 bases between the two ends.